Each of the 14 T cell receptor beta chains below was sequenced from the same sample in a study of T-cell memory formation after mild COVID-19. Each CDR3 protein gets one entry after TCRdb re-called the 5' RACE reads with MiXCR. The table has over 450,000 distinct CDR3 sequences, roughly 21% seen once. Sequenced sample: PBMCs or a T cell subset sorted from them (not recorded which). The receptors derive from an adult woman who had mild COVID-19 (a few samples of this study predate the infection). Cell type and time point are not known.

This clonotype was observed a few times. V usage is TRBV9 and J usage is TRBJ1-2; D remains ambiguous. The germline V gene encodes CDR1 SGDLS and CDR2 YYNGEE. Trimming took 0 bases from V and 8 from J, leaving 8 bases between them. The CDR3 totals 12 residues. The CDR3 protein is CASSVAGLGYTF. In DNA form, the CDR3 reads TGTGCCAGCAGCGTAGCGGGGTTGGGCTACACCTTC. The whole variable domain, filled in from reference TRBV9 and TRBJ1-2, reads DSGVTQTPKHLITATGQRVTLRCSPRSGDLSVYWYQQSLDQGLQFLIQYYNGEERAKGNILERFSAQQFPDLHSELNLSSLELGDSALYFCASSVAGLGYTFGSGTRLTVV.

This clonotype has only a few counts. The rearrangement links TRBV7-2 to TRBJ1-3, with D perhaps matching TRBD1 (5 bases). The CDR3 length is 15 residues. Trimming took off 5 bases at V and 0 bases at J, with 11 bases between the two ends. CDR1 is SGHTA, CDR2 FQGNSA, per germline. CDR3 loop: CASSLGTYSGNTIYF. CDR3 in DNA: TGTGCCAGCAGCCTAGGGACCTACTCTGGAAACACCATATATTTT.

This clonotype was seen more than once but under ten times. This rearrangement joins TRBV7-6 to TRBJ1-5; possibly TRBD1 for D (6 bases). The CDR3 length is 15 residues. The V gene's germline CDR1 is SGHVS and CDR2 FNYEAQ. Trimming left V 1 base short and J 7 bases short, with 14 bases between. This CDR3 is CASSLEGGPEQPQHF. The CDR3, as DNA: TGTGCCAGCAGCTTAGAAGGGGGTCCTGAACAGCCCCAGCATTTT. Complete variable domain (other parts from reference TRBV7-6 and TRBJ1-5): GAGVSQSPRYKVTKRGQDVALRCDPISGHVSLYWYRQALGQGPEFLTYFNYEAQQDKSGLPNDRFSAERPEGSISTLTIQRTEQRDSAMYRCASSLEGGPEQPQHFGDGTRLSIL.

This clonotype is a singleton in its sample. The chain has TRBV3-1 and TRBJ2-5, with D possibly TRBD2 on 6 matching bases. The V gene lost 0 bases and the J gene lost 5 bases, with 16 bases spanning the gap. This CDR3 is 16 amino acids long. Per the germline V gene, CDR1 is LGHDT and CDR2 is YNNKEL (reference sequence). CDR3 nucleotides: TGTGCCAGCAGCCAAGATTTGGCCAGCCGGGAGGAGACCCAGTACTTC. Its protein product is CASSQDLASREETQYF.

A few counts support this clonotype. One end of the junction does not line up with germline, which may come from a read error. The chain combines TRBV18 with TRBJ2-5; D is unresolved. This CDR3 has 13 amino acids. Germline CDR1 reads KGHSH; CDR2 reads LQKENI. CDR3 sequence: CASSPPIRETQYF. The CDR3 region has the DNA TGTGCCAGCTCCCCACCCATCAGAGAGACCCAGTACTTC. Using reference TRBV18 and TRBJ2-5 for the parts outside the CDR3, the full variable domain is NAGVMQNPRHLVRRRGQEARLRCSPMKGHSHVYWYRQLPEEGLKFMVYLQKENIIDESGMPKERFSAEFPKEGPSILRIQQVVRGDSAAYFCASSPPIRETQYFGPGTRLLVL.

This clonotype was found a few times. The V call is TRBV6-5, the J call TRBJ2-1; 9 nucleotides match TRBD2. The V segment lost 5 bases and the J segment 0 bases; nucleotides outside the gene matches: 5. Germline CDR1 and CDR2: MNHEY and SVGAGI. The CDR3 runs to 16 residues. CDR3 sequence: CASSRLAVSSYNEQFF. CDR3 coding DNA: TGTGCCAGCAGTCGACTAGCGGTTAGCTCCTACAATGAGCAGTTCTTC.

This clonotype has a handful of counts. The J gene is TRBJ2-2, the V gene TRBV18, with D perhaps TRBD1 (5 bases). The CDR3 is 15 residues long. Germline CDR1 KGHSH, CDR2 LQKENI. Trimming shortened V by 5 bases and J by 0 bases, and 10 bases separated the two germline ends. CDR3 sequence (DNA): TGTGCCAGCTCAACGACAGCCTCGAACACCGGGGAGCTGTTTTTT. It yields the protein CASSTTASNTGELFF. Supplemented by reference TRBV18 and TRBJ2-2, the full variable domain reads NAGVMQNPRHLVRRRGQEARLRCSPMKGHSHVYWYRQLPEEGLKFMVYLQKENIIDESGMPKERFSAEFPKEGPSILRIQQVVRGDSAAYFCASSTTASNTGELFFGEGSRLTVL.

This clonotype was counted between two and nine times. This chain uses TRBV29-1 with TRBJ2-1; 7 bases fit TRBD1. V was pared by 7 bases and J by 3 bases, with 6 bases of the junction left unmatched. Germline-derived CDR1 and CDR2 are SQVTM and ANQGSEA. CDR3 length equals 13 residues. CDR3 in DNA: TGCAGCGAAGGCCAGGGGGACTACAATGAGCAGTTCTTC. It is translated as CSEGQGDYNEQFF.

The chain carries TRBV7-6 and TRBJ2-7; possibly TRBD1 or TRBD2 for D (5 bases each). This CDR3 region has 15 residues. V lost 5 bases and J 3 bases, leaving 17 bases between the germline ends. The V gene's germline CDR1 is SGHVS and CDR2 FNYEAQ. CDR3 nucleotide sequence: TGTGCCAGCAGCGTTTCTCCGGGACCTAACTACGAGCAGTACTTC. Amino acid sequence: CASSVSPGPNYEQYF.

The sample holds a few counts of this clonotype. This sequence joins TRBV4-1 and TRBJ2-4, with 7 positions matching TRBD2. Germline lookup yields CDR1 MGHRA and CDR2 YSYEKL. Germline trimming cut 1 base from V and 0 bases from J; bases unmatched to any gene: 9. The CDR3 is made up of 18 amino acids. CDR3 in DNA: TGCGCCAGCAGCCAAGTGTCGGCTAGCGGATTAGCCAAAAACATTCAGTACTTC. It specifies CASSQVSASGLAKNIQYF.

This chain joins TRBV7-8 and TRBJ1-1; D unresolved. V lost 8 bases, J lost 3 bases, and 13 bases lay in between. The CDR3 is 13 amino acids. Germline V gene lookup returns CDR1 SGHVS and CDR2 FQNEAQ. CDR3 DNA: TGTGCCAGCCTCGGGTCCGTAGACACTGAAGCTTTCTTT. Amino acids: CASLGSVDTEAFF.

The V and J genes are TRBV30 and TRBJ2-7; the D gene is possibly TRBD2 (5 bases). The CDR3 spans 15 residues. Per the germline V gene, CDR1 is GTSNPN and CDR2 is SVGIG (reference sequence). V was pared by 4 bases and J by 0 bases, with 16 bases between. The CDR3 reads CAWNPRGRSSYEQYF. As DNA, the CDR3 is TGTGCCTGGAATCCCCGCGGGCGGAGCTCCTACGAGCAGTACTTC.

The rearrangement links TRBV7-2 to TRBJ2-1; no reliable D call. Germline V gene lookup returns CDR1 SGHTA and CDR2 FQGNSA. V lost 5 bases and J 8 bases, leaving 7 bases between the germline ends. This CDR3 region has 11 residues. The CDR3 reads CASSDTDEQFF. CDR3 bases: TGTGCCAGCAGCGATACCGATGAGCAGTTCTTC.

The CDR3 here is CASGLVQSSGNTIYF. The DNA for the CDR3 is TGTGCTAGTGGTTTGGTACAATCGTCTGGAAACACCATATATTTT. This chain links TRBV12-5 with TRBJ1-3; unclear D gene. CDR1 is LGHNT and CDR2 is FRNRAP in the germline V gene. The V end lost 0 bases, the J end lost 1 base, and 7 bases lay between the germline ends. This CDR3 is built from 15 residues.